This entry lists 8 T cell receptor beta chains sequenced from one sample in a study of T cells in Graves' hyperthyroidism and ophthalmopathy. Amplification of TCR beta CDR3 regions used RNA as the template. Primed by the HTBI set, a first-round RT-PCR was run on the TCR CDR3. TCRdb ran MiXCR on the multiplex PCR reads and lists one entry per CDR3 protein. The sample records about 400,000 distinct CDR3 sequences, 15% to 19% being singletons. Sequenced sample: blood. The source is a woman aged 18-29 years with Graves' hyperthyroidism that later progressed to Graves' ophthalmopathy.

The CDR3 DNA reads TGTGCCTGGAAAAAGGGGTTGAACACTGAAGCTTTCTTT. As protein: CAWKKGLNTEAFF. The chain joins TRBV30 to TRBJ1-1; D perhaps matches TRBD1 (5 bases). Germline V gene sequence: CDR1 GTSNPN, CDR2 SVGIG (reference sequence). Trimming removed 4 bases from V and 0 bases from J, with 9 bases in between. The CDR3 has 13 amino acids.

This clonotype was counted many times. The chain couples TRBV12-3 or TRBV12-4 to TRBJ1-2; D possibly corresponds to TRBD1 (5 bases). Trimming stripped 2 bases from V and 2 bases from J, with 12 bases between. The CDR3 runs to 15 residues. In nucleotides, the CDR3 is TGTGCCAGCAGTTTAATCGCAGGGCCCAACTATGGCTACACCTTC. This gives the protein CASSLIAGPNYGYTF.

At least ten counts were recorded for this clonotype. This chain links TRBV7-2 with TRBJ2-7, with 9 bases lining up with TRBD2. CDR3 length: 16 amino acids. In germline, CDR1 is SGHTA, CDR2 FQGNSA. V trimming: 2 bases; J trimming: 5 bases; junction bases outside the gene matches: 10. The CDR3 DNA is TGTGCCAGCAGCTTATGGGCGAGCGGGAGGTGGGACGAGCAGTACTTC. Protein sequence: CASSLWASGRWDEQYF.

This clonotype was seen repeatedly, ten times or more. The chain recombines TRBV10-3 with TRBJ2-7; D remains unclear. Germline V CDR1 and CDR2: ENHRY, SYGVKD. The V end was cut by 0 bases, the J end by 0 bases, with 15 bases between. There are 17 residues in the CDR3. The CDR3 reads CAISESIYGEPSYEQYF. CDR3 DNA: TGTGCCATCAGTGAGTCTATTTATGGCGAGCCCTCCTACGAGCAGTACTTC.

This clonotype was picked up many times. CDR3 protein: CASSLEAGPYNEQFF. The CDR3 DNA is TGTGCCAGCAGCTTAGAAGCGGGACCCTACAATGAGCAGTTCTTC. The chain uses TRBV11-2 and TRBJ2-1; the match to TRBD2 covers 7 bases. Losses at the gene ends were 0 bases for V and 2 bases for J; bases not matched to a gene: 1. In germline, CDR1 is SGHAT, CDR2 FQNNGV. This CDR3 has 15 residues.

This clonotype was seen ten or more times. This chain links TRBV20-1 with TRBJ2-7, with 9 bases aligning to TRBD1. The J segment lost 2 bases and the V segment lost 3 bases, leaving 23 bases of the junction unmatched. CDR3 length equals 20 residues. CDR1 and CDR2 from the germline V gene are DFQATT and SNEGSKA (reference sequence). The CDR3 is CSASRDRATSGNHRPYEQYF. The CDR3 nucleotides read TGCAGTGCTAGCCGGGACAGGGCGACGAGCGGGAATCACCGACCCTACGAGCAGTACTTC.

This clonotype was seen many times. The V gene is TRBV12-3 or TRBV12-4, the J gene TRBJ2-3, with a tentative D call TRBD2 (6 bases). The length of the CDR3 is 15 residues. V was pared by 4 bases and J by 4 bases, with 15 bases between. CDR3 amino acids: CASSSRPGLADTQYF. CDR3 bases: TGTGCCAGCAGTTCGCGTCCGGGACTTGCAGATACGCAGTATTTT.

This chain links TRBV24-1 with TRBJ1-2; the D is unclear. Germline CDR1 KGHDR, CDR2 SFDVKD. This CDR3 comprises 12 residues. With 5 bases removed from V and 2 bases from J, the gap between germline ends came to 5 bases. The DNA of the CDR3 is TGTGCCACCAGTGGAGGGAACTATGGCTACACCTTC. It encodes CATSGGNYGYTF.